One TCR beta chain is described in this entry. Its antigen remains unknown. This PCR relied on a set of 60 Vbeta primers and 13 Jbeta primers. Data came from immunoSEQ multiplex PCR; TCRdb stores just in-frame clones and leaves some out. The repertoire holds approximately 150,000 clones, approximately 78% seen once, with roughly an eighth in the top ten. The data were obtained in a study of cytomegalovirus exposure and HLA in healthy donors. Overall study findings and caveats: Highest at DRB1 and lowest at HLA-C, TCR association rates differed among HLA loci in a later analysis. A later analysis found that most CMV-associated TCR beta chains appeared HLA-restricted. A later analysis linked a missense variant in DCLRE1C to the trimming of TCR beta V and J genes.

This receptor was identified in a woman in her forties or fifties in good health and CMV-seropositive. Material for sequencing was PBMCs.

Written as DNA, the CDR3 is TGTGCCAGCAGTGATTTGGCAGGGGGCCTTTATGGCTACACCTTC. It is translated as CASSDLAGGLYGYTF. The chain couples TRBV2 to TRBJ1-2; 8 bases match TRBD1. The germline V gene encodes CDR1 SNHLY and CDR2 FYNNEI. CDR3 length: 15 amino acids. The ends lost 3 bases at V and 5 bases at J; junction bases unmatched: 8.